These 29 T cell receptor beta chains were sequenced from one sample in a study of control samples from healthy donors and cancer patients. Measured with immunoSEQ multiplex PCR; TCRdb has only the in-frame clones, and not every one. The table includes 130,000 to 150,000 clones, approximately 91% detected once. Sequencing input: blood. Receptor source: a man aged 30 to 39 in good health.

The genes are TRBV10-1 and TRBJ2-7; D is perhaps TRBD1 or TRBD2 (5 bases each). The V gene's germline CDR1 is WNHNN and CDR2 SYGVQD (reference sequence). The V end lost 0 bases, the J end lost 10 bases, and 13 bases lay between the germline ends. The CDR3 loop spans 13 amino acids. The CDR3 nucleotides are TGCGCCAGCAGTGAGTCCGGCAGGGAGATACAGTACTTC. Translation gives CASSESGREIQYF.

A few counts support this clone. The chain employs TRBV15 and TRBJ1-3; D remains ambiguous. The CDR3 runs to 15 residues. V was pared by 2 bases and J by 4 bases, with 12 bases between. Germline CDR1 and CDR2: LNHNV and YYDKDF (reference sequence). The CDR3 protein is CATSRYMGSGNTIYF. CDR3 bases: TGTGCCACCAGCAGATATATGGGGTCCGGAAACACCATATATTTT.

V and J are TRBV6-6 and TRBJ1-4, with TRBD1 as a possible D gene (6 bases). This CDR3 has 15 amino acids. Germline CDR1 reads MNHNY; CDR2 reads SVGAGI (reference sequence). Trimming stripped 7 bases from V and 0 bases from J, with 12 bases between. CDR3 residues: CASTTGYPTNEKLFF. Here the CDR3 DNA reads TGTGCCAGCACGACAGGATATCCAACTAATGAAAAACTGTTTTTT.

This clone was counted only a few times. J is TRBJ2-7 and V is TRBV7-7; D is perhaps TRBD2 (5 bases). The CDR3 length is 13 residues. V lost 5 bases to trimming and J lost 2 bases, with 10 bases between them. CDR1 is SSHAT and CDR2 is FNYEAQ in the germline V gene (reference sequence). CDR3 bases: TGTGCCAGCAGCCTGGAGGTCACCTACGAGCAGTACTTC. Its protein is CASSLEVTYEQYF.

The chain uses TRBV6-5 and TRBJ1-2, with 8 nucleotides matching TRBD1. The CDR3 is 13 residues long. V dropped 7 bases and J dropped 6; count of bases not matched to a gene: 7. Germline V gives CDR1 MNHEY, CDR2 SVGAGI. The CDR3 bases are TGTGCCAGCACCTCACAGGGGGGCGATGGCTACACCTTC. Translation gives CASTSQGGDGYTF.

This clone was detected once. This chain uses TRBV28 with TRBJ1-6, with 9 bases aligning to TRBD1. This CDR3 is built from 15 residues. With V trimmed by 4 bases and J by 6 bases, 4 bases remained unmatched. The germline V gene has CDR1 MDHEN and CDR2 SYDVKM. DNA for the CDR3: TGTGCCAGCAGTTGGGGACAGGGACGTAATTCACCCCTCCACTTT. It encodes CASSWGQGRNSPLHF.

The CDR3 loop is CASSLGQGVYNEQFF. CDR3 DNA: TGTGCCAGCAGCTTAGGGCAGGGGGTATACAATGAGCAGTTCTTC. V and J are TRBV7-3 and TRBJ2-1; the match to TRBD1 covers 7 bases. The ends lost 2 bases at V and 4 bases at J; junction bases unmatched: 5. The germline V gene has CDR1 SGHTA and CDR2 FQGTGA. The CDR3 contains 15 residues.

In DNA form, the CDR3 reads TGTGCCAGCAGCCAAGATCGACGGGGGGCAACCGGGGAGCTGTTTTTT. It translates to CASSQDRRGATGELFF. V usage is TRBV3-1 (or the pseudogene TRBV3-2) and J usage is TRBJ2-2, with D maybe TRBD2 (7 bases). This CDR3 has 16 residues. V lost 0 bases to trimming and J lost 5 bases, with 13 bases between them. Germline V CDR1 and CDR2: LGHDT, YNNKEL (reference sequence).

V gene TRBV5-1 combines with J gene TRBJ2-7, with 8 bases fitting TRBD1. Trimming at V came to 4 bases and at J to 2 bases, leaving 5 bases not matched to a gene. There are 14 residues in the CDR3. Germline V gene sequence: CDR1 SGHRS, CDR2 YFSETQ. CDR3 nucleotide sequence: TGCGCCAGCAGCCCTGGACAGGGACCCTACGAGCAGTACTTC. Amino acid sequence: CASSPGQGPYEQYF.

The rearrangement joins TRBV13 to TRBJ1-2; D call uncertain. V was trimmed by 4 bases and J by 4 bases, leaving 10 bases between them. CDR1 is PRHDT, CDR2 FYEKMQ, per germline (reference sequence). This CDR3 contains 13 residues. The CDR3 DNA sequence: TGTGCCAGCAGCTCTGAGACTAGCTATGGCTACACCTTC. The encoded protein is CASSSETSYGYTF.

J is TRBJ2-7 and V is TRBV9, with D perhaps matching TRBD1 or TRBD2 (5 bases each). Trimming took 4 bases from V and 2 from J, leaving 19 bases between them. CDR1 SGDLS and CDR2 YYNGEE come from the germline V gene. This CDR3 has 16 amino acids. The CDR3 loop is CASSTSSGTEAYEQYF. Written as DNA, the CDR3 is TGTGCCAGCAGCACTTCTTCCGGGACGGAAGCCTACGAGCAGTACTTC.

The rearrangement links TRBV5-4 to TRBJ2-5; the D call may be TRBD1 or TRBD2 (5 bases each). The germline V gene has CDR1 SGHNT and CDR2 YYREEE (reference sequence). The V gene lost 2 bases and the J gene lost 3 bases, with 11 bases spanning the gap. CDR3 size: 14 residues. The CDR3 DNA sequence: TGTGCCAGCAGCTTCTCCGGGACCAAAGAGACCCAGTACTTC. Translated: CASSFSGTKETQYF.

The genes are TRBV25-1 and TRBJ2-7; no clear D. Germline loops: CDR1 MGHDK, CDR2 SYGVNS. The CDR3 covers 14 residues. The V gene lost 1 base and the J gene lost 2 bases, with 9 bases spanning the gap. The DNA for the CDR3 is TGTGCCAGCAGTGAATTATACGGCCCCTACGAGCAGTACTTC. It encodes CASSELYGPYEQYF.

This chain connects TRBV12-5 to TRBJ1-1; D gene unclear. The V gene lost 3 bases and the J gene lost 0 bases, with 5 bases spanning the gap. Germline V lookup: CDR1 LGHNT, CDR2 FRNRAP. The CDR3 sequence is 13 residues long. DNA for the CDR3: TGTGCTAGTGGTTTAGCTTTGAACACTGAAGCTTTCTTT. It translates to CASGLALNTEAFF. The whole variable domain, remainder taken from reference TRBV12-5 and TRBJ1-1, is DARVTQTPRHKVTEMGQEVTMRCQPILGHNTVFWYRQTMMQGLELLAYFRNRAPLDDSGMPKDRFSAEMPDATLATLKIQPSEPRDSAVYFCASGLALNTEAFFGQGTRLTVV.

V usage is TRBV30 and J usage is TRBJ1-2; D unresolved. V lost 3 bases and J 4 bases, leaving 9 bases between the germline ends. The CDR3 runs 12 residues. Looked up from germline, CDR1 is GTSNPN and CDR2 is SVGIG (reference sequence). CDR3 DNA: TGTGCCTGGAGGGGTGACTTCTATGGCTACACCTTC. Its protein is CAWRGDFYGYTF.

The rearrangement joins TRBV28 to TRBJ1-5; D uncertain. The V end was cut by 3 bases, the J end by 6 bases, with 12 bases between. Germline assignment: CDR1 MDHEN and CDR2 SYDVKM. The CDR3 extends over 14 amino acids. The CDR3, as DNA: TGTGCCAGCAGTTTGATGGTTTCTGGTCAGCCCCAGCATTTT. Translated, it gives CASSLMVSGQPQHF.

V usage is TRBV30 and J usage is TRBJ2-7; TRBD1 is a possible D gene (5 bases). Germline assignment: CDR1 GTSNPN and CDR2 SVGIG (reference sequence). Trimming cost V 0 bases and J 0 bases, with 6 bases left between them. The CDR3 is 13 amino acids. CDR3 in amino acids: CAWSVGHSYEQYF. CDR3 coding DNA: TGTGCCTGGAGTGTAGGACACTCCTACGAGCAGTACTTC.

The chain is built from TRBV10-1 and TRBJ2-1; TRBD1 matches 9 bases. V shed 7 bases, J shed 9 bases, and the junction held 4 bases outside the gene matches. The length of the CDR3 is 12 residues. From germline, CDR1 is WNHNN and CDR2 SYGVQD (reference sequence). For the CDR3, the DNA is TGCGCCAGCAACGGACAGGGGACTGAGCAGTTCTTC. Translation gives CASNGQGTEQFF.

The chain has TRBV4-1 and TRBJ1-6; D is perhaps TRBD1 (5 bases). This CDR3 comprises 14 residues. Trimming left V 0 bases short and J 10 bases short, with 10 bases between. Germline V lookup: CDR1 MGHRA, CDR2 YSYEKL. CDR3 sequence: CASSQDRGVSPLHF. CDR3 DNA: TGCGCCAGCAGCCAAGATCGGGGGGTATCACCCCTCCACTTT.

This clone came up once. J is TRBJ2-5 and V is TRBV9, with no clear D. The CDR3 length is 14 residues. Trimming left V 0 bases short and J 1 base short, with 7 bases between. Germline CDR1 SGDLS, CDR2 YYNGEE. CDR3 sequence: CASSVDDGQETQYF. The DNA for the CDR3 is TGTGCCAGCAGCGTAGATGACGGCCAAGAGACCCAGTACTTC.

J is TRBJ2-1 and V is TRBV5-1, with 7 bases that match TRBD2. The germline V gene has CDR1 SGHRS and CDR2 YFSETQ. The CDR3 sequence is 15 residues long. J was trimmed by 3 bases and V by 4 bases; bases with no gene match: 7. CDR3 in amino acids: CASSPGGGDYNEQFF. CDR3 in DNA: TGCGCCAGCAGCCCTGGTGGGGGGGACTACAATGAGCAGTTCTTC. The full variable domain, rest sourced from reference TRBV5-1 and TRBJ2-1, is KAGVTQTPRYLIKTRGQQVTLSCSPISGHRSVSWYQQTPGQGLQFLFEYFSETQRNKGNFPGRFSGRQFSNSRSEMNVSTLELGDSALYLCASSPGGGDYNEQFFGPGTRLTVL.

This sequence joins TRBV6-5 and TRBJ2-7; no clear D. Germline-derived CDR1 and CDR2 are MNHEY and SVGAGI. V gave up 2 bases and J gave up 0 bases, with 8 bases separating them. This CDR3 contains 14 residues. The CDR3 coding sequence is TGTGCCAGCAGTTACGGGCTCACCTCCTACGAGCAGTACTTC. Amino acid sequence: CASSYGLTSYEQYF.

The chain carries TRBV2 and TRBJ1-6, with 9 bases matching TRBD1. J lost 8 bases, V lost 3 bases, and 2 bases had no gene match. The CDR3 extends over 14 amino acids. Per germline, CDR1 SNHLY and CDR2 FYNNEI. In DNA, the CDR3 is TGTGCCAGCAGTGAGACAGGGGGGGATTCACCCCTCCACTTT. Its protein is CASSETGGDSPLHF.

The CDR3: CASSLGRLNTEAFF. CDR3 DNA: TGTGCCAGCAGTTTGGGCAGACTAAACACTGAAGCTTTCTTT. V and J are TRBV27 and TRBJ1-1, with unresolved D. The CDR3 covers 14 residues. Germline CDR1 reads MNHEY; CDR2 reads SMNVEV (reference sequence). The V and J ends lost 3 bases and 2 bases respectively, with 10 bases between them.

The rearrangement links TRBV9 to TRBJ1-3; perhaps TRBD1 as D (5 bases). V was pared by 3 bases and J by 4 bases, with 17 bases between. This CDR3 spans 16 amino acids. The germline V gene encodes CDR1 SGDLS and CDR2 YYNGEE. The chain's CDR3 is CASSAQSRGSGNTIYF. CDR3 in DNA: TGTGCCAGCAGCGCCCAAAGTCGGGGGTCCGGAAACACCATATATTTT.

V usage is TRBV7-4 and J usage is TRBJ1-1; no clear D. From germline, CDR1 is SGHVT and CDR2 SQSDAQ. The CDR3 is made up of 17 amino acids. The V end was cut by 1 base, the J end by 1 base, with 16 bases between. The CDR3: CASSLVGMSSENTEAFF. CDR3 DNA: TGTGCCAGCAGCTTAGTAGGCATGTCGTCGGAGAACACTGAAGCTTTCTTT.

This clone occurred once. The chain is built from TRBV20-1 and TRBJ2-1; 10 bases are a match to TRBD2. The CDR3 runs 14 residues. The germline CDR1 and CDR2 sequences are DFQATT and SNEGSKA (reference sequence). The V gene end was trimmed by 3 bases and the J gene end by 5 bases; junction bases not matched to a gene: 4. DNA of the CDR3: TGCAGTGCTAGTGGACTAGCGGACAACAATGAGCAGTTCTTC. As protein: CSASGLADNNEQFF.

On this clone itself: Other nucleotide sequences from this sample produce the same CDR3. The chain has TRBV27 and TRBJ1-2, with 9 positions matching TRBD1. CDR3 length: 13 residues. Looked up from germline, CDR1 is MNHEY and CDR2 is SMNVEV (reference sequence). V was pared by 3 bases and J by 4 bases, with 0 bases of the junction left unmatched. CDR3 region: CASSLGQGYGYTF. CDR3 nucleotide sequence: TGTGCCAGCAGTTTGGGACAGGGCTATGGCTACACCTTC.

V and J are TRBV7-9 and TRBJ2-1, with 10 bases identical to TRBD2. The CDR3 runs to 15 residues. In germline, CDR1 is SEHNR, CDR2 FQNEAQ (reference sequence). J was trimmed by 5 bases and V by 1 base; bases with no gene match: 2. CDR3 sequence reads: CASSLGSGGHNEQFF. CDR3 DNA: TGTGCCAGCAGCTTAGGTAGCGGGGGGCACAATGAGCAGTTCTTC.